Following are 28 T cell receptor beta chains from one sample sequenced in a study of blood T cell repertoires in COVID-19. Some clones are missing from TCRdb's copy, which holds only in-frame ones; the method was immunoSEQ multiplex PCR. The sample records about 140,000 clones, around 72% being singletons. The sequencing sample was made of peripheral blood. Every receptor here comes from a woman aged 60 to 75 with acute or convalescent COVID-19.

V gene TRBV10-3 combines with J gene TRBJ2-1; a weak D match, TRBD1 (5 bases). The CDR3 extends over 15 amino acids. Germline CDR1 and CDR2: ENHRY and SYGVKD. Trimming stripped 4 bases from V and 2 bases from J, with 12 bases between. The CDR3 reads CAISARDSTYNEQFF. The DNA for the CDR3 is TGTGCCATCAGTGCCAGGGATTCAACCTACAATGAGCAGTTCTTC.

This clone was found a few times. The genes are TRBV7-2 and TRBJ1-6; no reliable D call. Germline V CDR1 and CDR2: SGHTA, FQGNSA. V was clipped by 2 bases and J by 10 bases, with 12 bases between them. The CDR3 runs to 14 residues. This CDR3 reads CASSLKASGSPLHF. CDR3 in DNA: TGTGCCAGCAGCTTAAAGGCAAGCGGCTCACCCCTCCACTTT.

The genes are TRBV4-2 and TRBJ1-4, with D maybe TRBD1 (5 bases). Trimming left V 1 base short and J 4 bases short, with 16 bases between. Germline lookup yields CDR1 LGHNA and CDR2 YNFKEQ. The CDR3 covers 17 residues. The CDR3 spells CASSQGDRAGNNEKLFF. In DNA, the CDR3 is TGTGCCAGCAGCCAAGGGGATCGGGCAGGGAATAATGAAAAACTGTTTTTT.

The chain links TRBV5-1 to TRBJ2-2, with 14 bases fitting TRBD2. The CDR3 sequence is 19 residues long. Germline loops: CDR1 SGHRS, CDR2 YFSETQ. The V segment lost 5 bases and the J segment 3 bases; nucleotides outside the gene matches: 12. The CDR3 loop reads CASRPRTSGRLIDTGELFF. For the CDR3, the DNA is TGCGCCAGCAGACCTAGGACTAGCGGGAGGTTAATCGACACCGGGGAGCTGTTTTTT.

The rearrangement uses TRBV5-1 and TRBJ1-2, with TRBD1 matching 11 bases. The germline V gene encodes CDR1 SGHRS and CDR2 YFSETQ. The CDR3 consists of 14 residues. V shed 1 base and J 10 bases; nucleotides not matched to a gene: 6. The CDR3 nucleotides read TGCGCCAGCAGCTTGCGGGACAGGGGGATGGACTACACCTTC. This encodes CASSLRDRGMDYTF.

V and J are TRBV19 and TRBJ2-2, with 10 bases matching TRBD2. The CDR3 runs 17 residues. Germline-derived CDR1 and CDR2 are LNHDA and SQIVND (reference sequence). The V gene end was trimmed by 1 base and the J gene end by 4 bases; junction bases not matched to a gene: 6. CDR3 amino acids: CASSIVGLAGVTGELFF. CDR3 in DNA: TGTGCCAGTAGTATAGTAGGGCTAGCGGGAGTCACCGGGGAGCTGTTTTTT.

Only a few counts were recorded for this clone. In nucleotides, the CDR3 is TGTGCCAGCAGCTTAGGGACAGCCCTCGAGCAGTACTTC. Translating gives CASSLGTALEQYF. The rearrangement uses TRBV11-2 and TRBJ2-7; possibly TRBD1 for D (6 bases). Trimming took off 1 base at V and 6 bases at J, with 10 bases between the two ends. Germline V CDR1 and CDR2: SGHAT, FQNNGV. The CDR3 consists of 13 residues.

The chain is built from TRBV28 and TRBJ1-1, with 8 bases fitting TRBD1. From germline, CDR1 is MDHEN and CDR2 SYDVKM. CDR3 length: 16 residues. After removal of 5 bases from V and 1 base from J, the junction contained 9 bases not matched to a gene. The CDR3 reads CASSQSGTGRNTEAFF. The CDR3 DNA follows: TGTGCCAGCAGTCAGTCCGGGACAGGACGGAACACTGAAGCTTTCTTT.

The gene calls are TRBV9 and TRBJ2-7; D gene ambiguous. Germline V lookup: CDR1 SGDLS, CDR2 YYNGEE. V was clipped by 0 bases and J by 7 bases, with 11 bases between them. This CDR3 comprises 13 residues. The CDR3 sequence is CASSVEPHAEQYF. In DNA form, the CDR3 reads TGTGCCAGCAGCGTAGAGCCGCACGCAGAGCAGTACTTC.

J is TRBJ2-7 and V is TRBV6-2 or TRBV6-3, with 10 positions matching TRBD2. V was pared by 3 bases and J by 2 bases, with 10 bases of the junction left unmatched. This CDR3 is 17 amino acids long. The germline gives CDR1 MNHEY, CDR2 SVGEGT. CDR3 amino acids: CASSYSPGTSVTYEQYF. CDR3 bases: TGTGCCAGCAGTTATAGTCCGGGGACTAGCGTAACCTACGAGCAGTACTTC.

The chain has TRBV19 and TRBJ2-5; 13 bases match TRBD2. Germline assignment: CDR1 LNHDA and CDR2 SQIVND (reference sequence). The trim removed 7 bases at V and 4 bases at J, leaving 6 bases unmatched. This CDR3 comprises 15 residues. The CDR3 loop is CASTPRLAGGETQYF. In nucleotides, the CDR3 is TGTGCCAGTACCCCTCGACTAGCGGGAGGAGAGACCCAGTACTTC.

The CDR3 DNA is TGTGCCAGCAGCTCGACAGGGTTAACCTACAATGAGCAGTTCTTC. This codes for CASSSTGLTYNEQFF. V is TRBV11-2 and J is TRBJ2-1; TRBD1 aligns across 7 bases. This CDR3 has 15 amino acids. Germline values: CDR1 SGHAT, CDR2 FQNNGV. The V and J ends lost 4 bases and 2 bases, in that order; junction bases with no gene match: 5. Together with reference TRBV11-2 and TRBJ2-1, the CDR3 gives the full variable domain: EAGVAQSPRYKIIEKRQSVAFWCNPISGHATLYWYQQILGQGPKLLIQFQNNGVVDDSQLPKDRFSAERLKGVDSTLKIQPAKLEDSAVYLCASSSTGLTYNEQFFGPGTRLTVL.

The chain joins TRBV18 to TRBJ2-5; D possibly corresponds to TRBD2 (6 bases). Per germline, CDR1 KGHSH and CDR2 LQKENI. The germline V and J ends were trimmed by 3 bases and 10 bases, with 18 bases remaining between them. The CDR3 contains 14 residues. The CDR3 protein is CASSPRDLEGIQYF. In DNA, the CDR3 is TGTGCCAGCTCACCTCGGGACTTGGAAGGGATCCAGTACTTC.

This clone showed up just once. The chain joins TRBV5-1 to TRBJ2-5; no definite D call. The CDR3 runs to 11 residues. With 4 bases removed from V and 5 bases from J, the gap between germline ends came to 6 bases. CDR1 is SGHRS and CDR2 is YFSETQ in the germline V gene. CDR3 sequence reads: CASSLAETQYF. The CDR3 nucleotides read TGCGCCAGCAGCCTGGCGGAGACCCAGTACTTC.

This chain uses TRBV5-6 with TRBJ2-3, with TRBD2 matching over 11 bases. There are 18 residues in the CDR3. Germline trimming cut 0 bases from V and 2 bases from J; bases unmatched to any gene: 8. CDR1 SGHDT and CDR2 YYEEEE come from the germline V gene. CDR3 sequence reads: CASSLGILAGGPTDTQYF. CDR3 in DNA: TGTGCCAGCAGCTTGGGTATCCTAGCGGGAGGTCCCACAGATACGCAGTATTTT.

This clone was observed a single time. V is TRBV14 and J is TRBJ1-3, with D perhaps matching TRBD1 (6 bases). Germline V CDR1 and CDR2: SGHDN, FVKESK. The CDR3 length is 13 residues. Trimming stripped 5 bases from V and 3 bases from J, with 8 bases between. The CDR3: CASSSGVGNTIYF. For the CDR3, the DNA is TGTGCCAGCAGCTCAGGGGTTGGAAACACCATATATTTT. The full variable domain, in which reference TRBV14 and TRBJ1-3 provide the parts outside the CDR3, is EAGVTQFPSHSVIEKGQTVTLRCDPISGHDNLYWYRRVMGKEIKFLLHFVKESKQDESGMPNNRFLAERTGGTYSTLKVQPAELEDSGVYFCASSSGVGNTIYFGEGSWLTVV.

This sequence joins TRBV5-1 and TRBJ2-3, with TRBD2 as a possible D gene (5 bases). CDR3 length: 13 amino acids. Trimming took 4 bases from V and 3 from J, leaving 9 bases between them. CDR1 and CDR2 from the germline V gene are SGHRS and YFSETQ. The CDR3 loop is CASSHPGTDTQYF. Written as DNA, the CDR3 is TGCGCCAGCAGCCACCCGGGGACAGATACGCAGTATTTT.

This clone was detected once. V usage is TRBV7-2 and J usage is TRBJ1-6; no definite D call. The CDR3 sequence is 13 residues long. Germline-derived CDR1 and CDR2 are SGHTA and FQGNSA. Between the trimmed V and J ends, which lost 6 bases and 8 bases, there was a span of 11 bases. The CDR3 DNA reads as TGTGCCAGCAGAGCCTATGTTGATTCACCCCTCCACTTT. Protein: CASRAYVDSPLHF.

For this clone: Distinct nucleotide sequences in the sample also encode this CDR3. The chain employs TRBV27 and TRBJ2-1; 14 bases agree with TRBD2. The length of the CDR3 is 15 residues. CDR1 is MNHEY and CDR2 is SMNVEV in the germline V gene (reference sequence). Trimming at V came to 4 bases and at J to 6 bases, leaving 2 bases not matched to a gene. CDR3: CASSSGTSGSNEQFF. The CDR3, as DNA: TGTGCCAGCAGTTCCGGGACTAGCGGGAGCAATGAGCAGTTCTTC.

The CDR3 DNA sequence: TGCGCCAGCAGGGAGGGAGACGGGGAGACCCAGTACTTC. This translates into CASREGDGETQYF. The chain is built from TRBV5-1 and TRBJ2-5, with D possibly matching TRBD2 (6 bases). Germline loops: CDR1 SGHRS, CDR2 YFSETQ. The V end was cut by 5 bases, the J end by 5 bases, with 13 bases between. The CDR3 has 13 amino acids.

CDR3 loop: CASSYFSGSSYEQYF. The CDR3 coding sequence is TGTGCCAGCAGTTACTTTAGCGGCTCTTCCTACGAGCAGTACTTC. The chain couples TRBV6-6 to TRBJ2-7; possibly TRBD2 for D (6 bases). V dropped 1 base and J dropped 1 base, with 11 bases sitting between them. The V gene's germline CDR1 is MNHNY and CDR2 SVGAGI (reference sequence). The CDR3 contains 15 residues.

In its sample, this clone was seen a few times. This chain connects TRBV5-4 to TRBJ2-7, with D perhaps matching TRBD2 (5 bases). V was pared by 4 bases and J by 6 bases, with 14 bases between. The CDR3 has 13 residues. Germline CDR1 SGHNT, CDR2 YYREEE (reference sequence). Here the CDR3 reads CASSRTPLGEQYF. DNA of the CDR3: TGTGCCAGCAGCCGCACCCCACTAGGCGAGCAGTACTTC.

CDR3 nucleotides: TGCGCCAGCAGCTTAAAGGGGGCCAACTATGGCTACACCTTC. Amino acid sequence: CASSLKGANYGYTF. The chain has TRBV5-1 and TRBJ1-2, with 7 bases fitting TRBD1. The V segment lost 2 bases and the J segment 2 bases; nucleotides outside the gene matches: 3. CDR1 is SGHRS, CDR2 YFSETQ, per germline. The CDR3 loop spans 14 amino acids.

The rearrangement links TRBV6-5 to TRBJ1-5, with D hard to call. The CDR3 spans 13 residues. CDR1 and CDR2 from the germline V gene are MNHEY and SVGAGI. V was pared by 6 bases and J by 0 bases, with 6 bases between. CDR3 amino acids: CASSSNSNQPQHF. Written as DNA, the CDR3 is TGTGCCAGCAGCTCTAATAGCAATCAGCCCCAGCATTTT.

The chain uses TRBV6-5 and TRBJ2-2; perhaps TRBD2 as D (5 bases). CDR1 and CDR2 from the germline V gene are MNHEY and SVGAGI. The CDR3 covers 15 residues. The V gene lost 2 bases and the J gene lost 5 bases, with 12 bases spanning the gap. CDR3: CASSYDPPGTGELFF. As DNA, the CDR3 is TGTGCCAGCAGTTACGACCCCCCGGGGACCGGGGAGCTGTTTTTT.

The chain links TRBV7-2 to TRBJ2-5; D not resolved. The CDR3 loop spans 14 amino acids. Per the germline V gene, CDR1 is SGHTA and CDR2 is FQGNSA. With 4 bases removed from V and 1 base from J, the gap between germline ends came to 10 bases. The chain's CDR3 is CASSSGSIQETQYF. For the CDR3, the DNA is TGTGCCAGCAGCTCGGGTAGCATCCAAGAGACCCAGTACTTC.

Here the CDR3 reads CASSIGQGGTEAFF. DNA of the CDR3: TGTGCCAGTAGTATAGGTCAGGGAGGCACTGAAGCTTTCTTT. The V and J genes are TRBV19 and TRBJ1-1; a weak D match, TRBD1 (5 bases). The CDR3 has 14 amino acids. Germline-derived CDR1 and CDR2 are LNHDA and SQIVND (reference sequence). The V gene lost 1 base and the J gene lost 4 bases, with 10 bases spanning the gap. The complete variable domain, with remaining parts taken from reference TRBV19 and TRBJ1-1, reads DGGITQSPKYLFRKEGQNVTLSCEQNLNHDAMYWYRQDPGQGLRLIYYSQIVNDFQKGDIAEGYSVSREKKESFPLTVTSAQKNPTAFYLCASSIGQGGTEAFFGQGTRLTVV.

The chain uses TRBV7-8 and TRBJ2-5, with 7 bases lining up with TRBD1. This CDR3 spans 13 amino acids. Unmatched junction bases numbered 7, after V lost 7 bases and J lost 5 bases. Germline V lookup: CDR1 SGHVS, CDR2 FQNEAQ. The CDR3 DNA reads as TGTGCCAGCAACGACAGGGCCCCGGAGACCCAGTACTTC. It specifies CASNDRAPETQYF.